The entry below describes one T cell receptor (beta chain). Its antigen is still unknown. Total RNA was isolated from each sample in quantities of at least 6 micrograms. The authors ran a second PCR of 7 to 11 cycles using a sample-barcoded 5' primer and a J-beta primer mix. Through a template-switch adaptor with 12 random nucleotides, each cDNA molecule received a tag. A single record per CDR3 protein comes from TCRdb applying MiXCR to the 5' RACE reads. In the table there are some 1.5 million distinct CDR3 sequences, approximately 30% of which are singletons. Germline CDR1 and CDR2: SGHTA and FQGNSA. The CDR3 runs 17 residues. V gave up 1 base and J gave up 7 bases; unmatched junction bases: 8. The data belong to a study of blood T cells in healthy people across ages. Study conclusions and caveats: Investigators viewed diversity estimates from one million T cells as underestimates, the study reported. Naive T cell percentage and TCR beta diversity correlated strongly.

This chain uses TRBV7-2 with TRBJ2-1; TRBD2 aligns across 12 bases. Sequencing was performed on blood. The clonotype comes from a woman in her 30s in good health. CDR3 residues: CASSLDPLAGGLNEQFF. CDR3 nucleotides: TGTGCCAGCAGCTTAGACCCCCTAGCGGGAGGGCTTAATGAGCAGTTCTTC.